Here is one T cell receptor beta chain with its context. Its target is not known. The record originates from a study of cytomegalovirus exposure and HLA in healthy donors. Study outcomes and limitations: Only CMV serostatus was available as immune exposure information.

CDR3 length: 15 residues. The V segment lost 5 bases and the J segment 6 bases; nucleotides outside the gene matches: 10. From germline, CDR1 is SGHRS and CDR2 YFSETQ. Amplification used 60 Vbeta primers and 13 Jbeta primers. TCRdb keeps only in-frame clones here, not all; method: immunoSEQ multiplex PCR. This sample carries 79,000 or so clones, 60% to 80% of them seen once, and the ten largest clones take about 22%. The V call is TRBV5-1, the J call TRBJ1-5; 8 bases align to TRBD1. Sequenced: PBMCs. The sequence derives from a woman aged 40 to 50 in good health and CMV-seropositive. The CDR3 is CASSRTPGQAQPQHF. Written as DNA, the CDR3 is TGCGCCAGCAGTCGCACCCCGGGACAGGCTCAGCCCCAGCATTTT.